These 20 T cell receptor beta chains originate from one sample sequenced in a study of CD8 T cells in Susac syndrome. It was with random hexamers that 0.5 to 1 ug RNA was reverse transcribed. TCRdb passed the immunoSEQ multiplex PCR reads through MiXCR, listing each CDR3 protein once. The sample carries hundreds of thousands of distinct CDR3 sequences, over 90% recorded once. The specimen was CD4+ T cells from PBMCs. These receptors all come from a human donor with Susac syndrome.

The rearrangement links TRBV9 to TRBJ1-1; 8 bases match TRBD1. The CDR3 spans 16 residues. J was trimmed by 1 base and V by 0 bases; bases with no gene match: 5. In germline, CDR1 is SGDLS, CDR2 YYNGEE. CDR3 bases: TGTGCCAGCAGCGTAGGGGCAGACAGGGGGAACACTGAAGCTTTCTTT. Amino acids: CASSVGADRGNTEAFF.

This chain connects TRBV7-2 to TRBJ1-2, with 10 bases fitting TRBD1. V gave up 6 bases and J gave up 4 bases; unmatched junction bases: 8. The CDR3 spans 15 residues. CDR1 is SGHTA, CDR2 FQGNSA, per germline. The CDR3 loop is CASRGDRGPSYGYTF. The DNA for the CDR3 is TGTGCCAGCAGGGGGGACAGGGGACCTTCCTATGGCTACACCTTC.

The V call is TRBV20-1, the J call TRBJ2-3, with 9 bases fitting TRBD2. The germline gives CDR1 DFQATT, CDR2 SNEGSKA (reference sequence). The CDR3 covers 16 residues. The junction had 11 bases not matched to a gene; V was cut back by 5 bases and J by 2 bases. The DNA for the CDR3 is TGCAGTGCTTTTTTTTCGGGACTAGCAGACACAGATACGCAGTATTTT. Its protein product is CSAFFSGLADTDTQYF.

The rearrangement links TRBV27 to TRBJ2-5, with 9 bases aligning to TRBD2. Germline-derived CDR1 and CDR2 are MNHEY and SMNVEV (reference sequence). V shed 6 bases, J shed 5 bases, and the junction held 10 bases outside the gene matches. This CDR3 region has 15 residues. The CDR3 DNA reads as TGTGCCAGCAGGCCGGGACTAGCCGTTGTGGAGACCCAGTACTTC. This translates into CASRPGLAVVETQYF.

The chain is built from TRBV12-3 or TRBV12-4 and TRBJ1-1; D is unclear. Trimming took off 3 bases at V and 2 bases at J, with 10 bases between the two ends. The CDR3 sequence is 14 residues long. As DNA, the CDR3 is TGTGCCAGCAGTTTCCGGCGGTCCAACACTGAAGCTTTCTTT. Amino acid sequence: CASSFRRSNTEAFF.

The chain carries TRBV5-6 and TRBJ2-3; D is possibly TRBD1 (6 bases). Trimming stripped 0 bases from V and 2 bases from J, with 13 bases between. This CDR3 contains 16 residues. Germline loops: CDR1 SGHDT, CDR2 YYEEEE. The CDR3, as DNA: TGTGCCAGCAGCTTGGCGCCGAGGACAGCCACAGATACGCAGTATTTT. Its translation: CASSLAPRTATDTQYF.

J is TRBJ2-1 and V is TRBV9, with D unresolved. V lost 2 bases to trimming and J lost 0 bases, with 3 bases between them. Germline CDR1 is SGDLS and CDR2 is YYNGEE. The CDR3 covers 13 residues. CDR3 sequence reads: CASSVGSYNEQFF. CDR3 in DNA: TGTGCCAGCAGCGTGGGCTCCTACAATGAGCAGTTCTTC.

This chain uses TRBV5-1 with TRBJ2-3, with TRBD2 identical over 9 bases. Trimming at V came to 1 base and at J to 3 bases, leaving 6 bases not matched to a gene. This CDR3 has 16 residues. The germline CDR1 and CDR2 sequences are SGHRS and YFSETQ. The CDR3 sequence: CASSLSFSGGTDTQYF. The DNA of the CDR3 is TGCGCCAGCAGCTTGTCGTTTAGCGGGGGTACAGATACGCAGTATTTT.

The gene calls are TRBV9 and TRBJ1-3; D uncertain. The germline V gene encodes CDR1 SGDLS and CDR2 YYNGEE. The CDR3 spans 15 residues. With 0 bases removed from V and 0 bases from J, the gap between germline ends came to 7 bases. This chain's CDR3 is CASSVEGSSGNTIYF. In DNA, the CDR3 is TGTGCCAGCAGCGTAGAGGGCAGCTCTGGAAACACCATATATTTT.

The DNA for the CDR3 is TGTGCCAGCAGCCCCCAATCAAGCTCCTACAATGAGCAGTTCTTC. This encodes CASSPQSSSYNEQFF. The rearrangement uses TRBV9 and TRBJ2-1, with D unresolved. The CDR3 has 15 amino acids. CDR1 is SGDLS, CDR2 YYNGEE, per germline. V was shortened by 4 bases and J by 0 bases, with 11 bases between the two germline ends.

The genes are TRBV18 and TRBJ1-1; D call uncertain. CDR3 length equals 12 residues. With 3 bases removed from V and 4 bases from J, the gap between germline ends came to 6 bases. CDR1 and CDR2 (germline): KGHSH, LQKENI. The CDR3 here is CASSPAGTEAFF. The CDR3 DNA follows: TGTGCCAGCTCACCGGCTGGCACTGAAGCTTTCTTT.

The rearrangement joins TRBV24-1 to TRBJ2-2, with D unclear. V was cut by 0 bases and J by 4 bases, with 5 bases left in between. The CDR3 consists of 14 residues. Germline V lookup: CDR1 KGHDR, CDR2 SFDVKD. The CDR3 nucleotides are TGTGCCACCAGTGATTTGAGGGTCACCGGGGAGCTGTTTTTT. Its protein is CATSDLRVTGELFF.

Notes on this clonotype: A read error is likely, as this CDR3 ends without the conserved phenylalanine or tryptophan. This rearrangement joins TRBV3-1 to TRBJ2-5; D is undetermined. The length of the CDR3 is 12 residues. CDR1 and CDR2 (germline): LGHDT, YNNKEL (reference sequence). Trimming removed 2 bases from V and 3 bases from J, with 4 bases in between. CDR3 loop: CASSQLEETQYS. CDR3 bases: TGTGCCAGCAGCCAACTGGAAGAGACCCAGTACTCC.

This chain joins TRBV11-1 and TRBJ2-7, with TRBD1 matching 7 bases. Germline values: CDR1 SGHAT, CDR2 FQDESV (reference sequence). J was trimmed by 3 bases and V by 4 bases; bases with no gene match: 12. This CDR3 has 16 residues. This CDR3 is CASSSRQGPTYYEQYF. In DNA form, the CDR3 reads TGTGCCAGCAGCTCGAGACAGGGTCCCACCTACTACGAGCAGTACTTC.

The V call is TRBV20-1, the J call TRBJ1-1, with D tentatively TRBD1 (5 bases). There are 16 residues in the CDR3. CDR1 DFQATT and CDR2 SNEGSKA come from the germline V gene (reference sequence). V shed 2 bases and J shed 1 base, with 17 bases lying between them. CDR3 amino acids: CSARPDLTEANTEAFF. CDR3 DNA: TGCAGTGCTAGACCAGACCTGACAGAAGCGAACACTGAAGCTTTCTTT.

V gene TRBV5-6 combines with J gene TRBJ1-2; D gene uncertain. V lost 0 bases and J 1 base, leaving 10 bases between the germline ends. The CDR3 loop spans 15 amino acids. CDR1 is SGHDT and CDR2 is YYEEEE in the germline V gene. CDR3 sequence: CASSLGSGSNYGYTF. CDR3 nucleotide sequence: TGTGCCAGCAGCTTGGGTTCGGGGAGTAACTATGGCTACACCTTC.

The CDR3 DNA follows: TGTGCCAGCAGATCGGTTAACTATGGCTACACCTTC. Its translation is CASRSVNYGYTF. The rearrangement uses TRBV6-2 or TRBV6-3 and TRBJ1-2, with D hard to call. Trimming shortened V by 6 bases and J by 1 base, and 6 bases separated the two germline ends. Germline CDR1 and CDR2: MNHEY and SVGEGT. The CDR3 contains 12 residues.

CDR3 region: CASRGPSGQIYTEAFF. CDR3 bases: TGTGCCAGCAGGGGACCATCGGGACAAATCTACACTGAAGCTTTCTTT. The chain carries TRBV12-3 or TRBV12-4 and TRBJ1-1, with a tentative D call TRBD1 (6 bases). This CDR3 region has 16 residues. V lost 6 bases and J 3 bases, leaving 20 bases between the germline ends.

The gene calls are TRBV12-3 or TRBV12-4 and TRBJ2-2; TRBD1 matches 7 bases. With 6 bases clipped from V and 6 bases from J, the junction kept 13 bases outside the gene matches. CDR3 length: 16 residues. CDR3: CASSPRQGDRSGELFF. The CDR3, as DNA: TGTGCCAGCAGCCCTCGGCAGGGGGATAGGTCCGGGGAGCTGTTTTTT.

The J gene is TRBJ2-3, the V gene TRBV5-5, with D perhaps matching TRBD1 (6 bases). Trimming shortened V by 0 bases and J by 1 base, and 12 bases separated the two germline ends. This CDR3 has 16 amino acids. CDR1 SGHKS and CDR2 YYEKEE come from the germline V gene (reference sequence). In DNA, the CDR3 is TGTGCCAGCAGCTTGGCCCAGGGGCCGGGCACAGATACGCAGTATTTT. Protein: CASSLAQGPGTDTQYF.